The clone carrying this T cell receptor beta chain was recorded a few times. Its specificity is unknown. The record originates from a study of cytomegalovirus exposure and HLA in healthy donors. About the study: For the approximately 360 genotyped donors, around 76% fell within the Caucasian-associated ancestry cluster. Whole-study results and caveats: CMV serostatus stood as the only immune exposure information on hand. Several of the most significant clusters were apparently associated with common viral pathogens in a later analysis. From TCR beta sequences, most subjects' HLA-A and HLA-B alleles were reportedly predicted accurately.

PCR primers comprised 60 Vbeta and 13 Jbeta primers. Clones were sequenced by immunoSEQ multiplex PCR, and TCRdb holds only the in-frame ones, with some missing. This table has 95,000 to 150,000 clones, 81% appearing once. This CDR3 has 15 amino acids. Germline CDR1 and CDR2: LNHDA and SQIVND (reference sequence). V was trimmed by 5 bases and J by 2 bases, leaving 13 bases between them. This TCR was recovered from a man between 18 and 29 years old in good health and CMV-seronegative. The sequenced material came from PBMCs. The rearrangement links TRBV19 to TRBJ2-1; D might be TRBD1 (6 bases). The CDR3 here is CASSLSQGTYNEQFF. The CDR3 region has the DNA TGTGCCAGTAGTTTAAGCCAGGGGACCTACAATGAGCAGTTCTTC.